This paragraph covers one TCR beta chain sequence. Its antigen remains unknown. One end of the junction is discordant with germline, which a read error may explain. Primers: 60 Vbeta forward and 13 Jbeta reverse. Repertoires were generated with immunoSEQ multiplex PCR, while TCRdb's copy carries only in-frame clones and drops some. The sample consists of about 150,000 clones, about 68% of them appearing once. The sample belongs to a study of cytomegalovirus exposure and HLA in healthy donors. General observations from the study: Immune exposure information available was restricted to CMV serostatus. Presence/absence analyses took donor sequencing depth as roughly uniform.

This CDR3 comprises 12 residues. The germline V gene encodes CDR1 MNHEY and CDR2 SVGAGI. This clonotype originated in a man younger than 35 in good health and CMV-seronegative. The material sequenced was PBMCs. V usage is TRBV6-5 and J usage is TRBJ2-3, with 7 bases matching TRBD1. CDR3 loop: CASGYRGDTQYF. CDR3 nucleotides: TGTGCCAGCGGTTACAGGGGAGATACGCAGTATTTT.